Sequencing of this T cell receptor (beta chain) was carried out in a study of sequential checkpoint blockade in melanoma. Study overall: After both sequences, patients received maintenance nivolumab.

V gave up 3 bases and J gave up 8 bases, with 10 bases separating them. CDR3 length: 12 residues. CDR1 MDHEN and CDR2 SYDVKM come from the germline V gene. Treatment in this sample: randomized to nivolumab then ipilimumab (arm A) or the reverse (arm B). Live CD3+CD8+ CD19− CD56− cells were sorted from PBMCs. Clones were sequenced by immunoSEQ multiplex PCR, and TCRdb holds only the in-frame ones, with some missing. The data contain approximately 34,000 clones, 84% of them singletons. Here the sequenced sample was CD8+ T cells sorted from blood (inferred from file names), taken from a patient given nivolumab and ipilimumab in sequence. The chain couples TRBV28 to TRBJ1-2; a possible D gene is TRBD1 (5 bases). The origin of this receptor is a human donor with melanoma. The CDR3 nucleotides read TGTGCCAGCAGTTTCGGGGGAAGCGGCTACACCTTC. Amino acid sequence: CASSFGGSGYTF.